This entry lists 14 T cell receptor beta chains sequenced from one sample in a study of OX40 agonist ivuxolimab in advanced cancers. Sequencing was performed with immunoSEQ multiplex PCR; in TCRdb, only in-frame clones are kept and a portion is missing. The sample lists around 57,000 clones; about nine tenths were seen once. Source: CD4+ or CD8+ T cells sorted from blood, taken in a trial of the OX40 agonist ivuxolimab. Source of these receptors: an adult with an advanced solid tumor such as melanoma, head and neck, liver or kidney cancer.

The count of this clone is one. V and J are TRBV11-3 and TRBJ2-7, with D unclear. Germline CDR1 reads SGHNT; CDR2 reads YENEEA. CDR3 length: 13 amino acids. V dropped 5 bases and J dropped 3 bases, with 11 bases sitting between them. The chain's CDR3 is CASSGEVGYEQYF. CDR3 DNA: TGTGCCAGCAGCGGAGAGGTCGGCTACGAGCAGTACTTC.

The V call is TRBV11-2, the J call TRBJ2-1; 9 bases agree with TRBD2. CDR1 and CDR2 from the germline V gene are SGHAT and FQNNGV. Trimming cost V 5 bases and J 9 bases; bases outside gene matches: 11. The CDR3 sequence is 15 residues long. CDR3 sequence (DNA): TGTGCCAGCAGCAATCGGGGACTAGCTGCCGGTGAGCAGTTCTTC. It encodes CASSNRGLAAGEQFF.

The V call is TRBV19, the J call TRBJ2-6, with a tentative D call TRBD1 (6 bases). This CDR3 contains 18 residues. V dropped 3 bases and J dropped 4 bases, with 19 bases sitting between them. Germline V gene sequence: CDR1 LNHDA, CDR2 SQIVND (reference sequence). The CDR3 reads CASSMFRTVTGGANVLTF. Here the CDR3 DNA reads TGTGCCAGTAGTATGTTCCGGACAGTGACGGGCGGGGCCAACGTCCTGACTTTC.

The chain combines TRBV6-6 with TRBJ2-5; D tentatively fits TRBD1 or TRBD2 (6 bases each). The V gene lost 11 bases and the J gene lost 3 bases, with 10 bases spanning the gap. Germline loops: CDR1 MNHNY, CDR2 SVGAGI (reference sequence). CDR3 size: 11 residues. The CDR3 loop reads CAGGTKETQYF. The CDR3 coding sequence is TGTGCCGGGGGGACAAAAGAGACCCAGTACTTC.

Comment on this clone: Other DNA sequences in the sample encode the same CDR3. J is TRBJ1-4 and V is TRBV5-1, with TRBD1 matching over 10 bases. Trimming at V came to 4 bases and at J to 8 bases, leaving 5 bases not matched to a gene. This CDR3 region has 14 residues. CDR1 SGHRS and CDR2 YFSETQ come from the germline V gene. CDR3 region: CASSLGTGVEKLFF. For the CDR3, the DNA is TGCGCCAGCAGCCTAGGGACAGGGGTGGAAAAACTGTTTTTT.

The genes are TRBV5-6 and TRBJ2-7; TRBD1 agrees at 10 bases. V was pared by 4 bases and J by 5 bases, with 6 bases of the junction left unmatched. The CDR3 has 14 residues. The germline gives CDR1 SGHDT, CDR2 YYEEEE. CDR3 loop: CASSTGTGEHEQYF. CDR3 sequence (DNA): TGTGCCAGCAGCACCGGGACAGGGGAGCACGAGCAGTACTTC. Together with reference TRBV5-6 and TRBJ2-7, the CDR3 gives the full variable domain: DAGVTQSPTHLIKTRGQQVTLRCSPKSGHDTVSWYQQALGQGPQFIFQYYEEEERQRGNFPDRFSGHQFPNYSSELNVNALLLGDSALYLCASSTGTGEHEQYFGPGTRLTVT.

V is TRBV28 and J is TRBJ2-7, with 8 nucleotides matching TRBD1. The CDR3 length is 15 residues. Per germline, CDR1 MDHEN and CDR2 SYDVKM. After removal of 2 bases from V and 0 bases from J, the junction contained 3 bases not matched to a gene. The chain's CDR3 is CASSLVGQGSYEQYF. The CDR3 region has the DNA TGTGCCAGCAGTTTAGTCGGACAGGGCTCCTACGAGCAGTACTTC.

The V call is TRBV5-1, the J call TRBJ2-5, with 12 bases identical to TRBD1. Germline V gene lookup returns CDR1 SGHRS and CDR2 YFSETQ. The CDR3 is 15 residues long. V dropped 4 bases and J dropped 5; count of bases not matched to a gene: 6. CDR3 in DNA: TGCGCCAGCAGCATCGGGGACAGGGGGCAGGAGACCCAGTACTTC. Encoded protein: CASSIGDRGQETQYF.

V is TRBV7-9 and J is TRBJ2-3; either TRBD1 or TRBD2 may fit D (5 bases each). The V gene lost 7 bases and the J gene lost 2 bases, with 19 bases spanning the gap. The CDR3 covers 16 residues. From germline, CDR1 is SEHNR and CDR2 FQNEAQ (reference sequence). The CDR3 protein is CASIRTGTQFTDTQYF. The DNA for the CDR3 is TGTGCCAGCATCCGGACCGGGACCCAGTTCACAGATACGCAGTATTTT. The variable domain in full, with the rest retrieved from reference TRBV7-9 and TRBJ2-3, is DTGVSQNPRHKITKRGQNVTFRCDPISEHNRLYWYRQTLGQGPEFLTYFQNEAQLEKSRLLSDRFSAERPKGSFSTLEIQRTEQGDSAMYLCASIRTGTQFTDTQYFGPGTRLTVL.

The V gene is TRBV9, the J gene TRBJ1-1, with D maybe TRBD1 (5 bases). V was trimmed by 5 bases and J by 4 bases, leaving 15 bases between them. Germline-derived CDR1 and CDR2 are SGDLS and YYNGEE. The CDR3 totals 14 residues. CDR3 amino acids: CASSALRDGTEAFF. Here the CDR3 DNA reads TGTGCCAGCAGTGCCCTGCGGGACGGCACTGAAGCTTTCTTT.

This clone was seen once. The chain couples TRBV18 to TRBJ2-7, with D hard to call. Germline loops: CDR1 KGHSH, CDR2 LQKENI. The CDR3 length is 13 residues. The V and J ends lost 3 bases and 6 bases respectively, with 12 bases between them. The CDR3 protein is CASSPASRIEQYF. In DNA form, the CDR3 reads TGTGCCAGCTCACCCGCATCCAGGATCGAGCAGTACTTC.

This rearrangement joins TRBV18 to TRBJ1-5, with 10 nucleotides matching TRBD1. Germline V gives CDR1 KGHSH, CDR2 LQKENI. The CDR3 has 19 residues. Trimming removed 4 bases from V and 2 bases from J; junction bases left unmatched: 14. The CDR3 DNA follows: TGTGCCAGCTCACACAGCCGGGACAGGGGAGCCGGGGGCAATCAGCCCCAGCATTTT. Residues: CASSHSRDRGAGGNQPQHF.

This chain connects TRBV14 to TRBJ2-7; D gene ambiguous. The V end lost 0 bases, the J end lost 2 bases, and 5 bases lay between the germline ends. The CDR3 is made up of 13 amino acids. The germline CDR1 and CDR2 sequences are SGHDN and FVKESK. CDR3 sequence: CASSQDGAYEQYF. CDR3 in DNA: TGTGCCAGCAGCCAAGATGGTGCCTACGAGCAGTACTTC.

The chain combines TRBV21-1 with TRBJ2-3; TRBD2, the D gene given by the table, was not confirmed from the DNA. TRBV21-1 constitutes a pseudogene. CDR3 length equals 18 residues. The DNA for the CDR3 is TGTGCCAGCAGCAAAGGATCCCGACTAGTTTGGTTGATAGATACGCAGTATTTT. Its translation: CASSKGSRLVWLIDTQYF.